Below are 30 T cell receptor beta chains sequenced from a single sample in a study of brain T cells in children with intractable seizures. Clones were sequenced by immunoSEQ multiplex PCR, and TCRdb holds only the in-frame ones, with some missing. The sample holds tens of thousands of clones, about 90% seen once. The source material was peripheral blood, sampled at surgery. Receptors originate from a girl aged 2 to 9 with Rasmussen encephalitis and intractable seizures.

The CDR3 coding sequence is TGTGCCAGCAGCTTTACGGCGGGGTCTGAAAAACTGTTTTTT. Translating gives CASSFTAGSEKLFF. The chain uses TRBV11-2 and TRBJ1-4; D unresolved. V lost 3 bases to trimming and J lost 7 bases, with 12 bases between them. The CDR3 loop spans 14 amino acids. The germline gives CDR1 SGHAT, CDR2 FQNNGV.

This clone came up once. The chain joins TRBV28 to TRBJ1-1; tentatively, D is TRBD1 (5 bases). V lost 5 bases and J lost 5, with 12 bases in between. Germline V gives CDR1 MDHEN, CDR2 SYDVKM. The CDR3 extends over 13 amino acids. In DNA, the CDR3 is TGTGCCAGCAGTAAATTGGGGCGGACTGAAGCTTTCTTT. Its translation is CASSKLGRTEAFF.

CDR3 bases: TGTGCCAGCAGCTTCCCAGGGCCTGAAGCTTTCTTT. As protein: CASSFPGPEAFF. The chain carries TRBV7-9 and TRBJ1-1; D possibly corresponds to TRBD1 (5 bases). Germline loops: CDR1 SEHNR, CDR2 FQNEAQ (reference sequence). The CDR3 has 12 residues. The V end lost 3 bases, the J end lost 6 bases, and 8 bases lay between the germline ends.

The chain carries TRBV6-6 and TRBJ1-2, with D unresolved. CDR1 and CDR2 (germline): MNHNY, SVGAGI (reference sequence). The CDR3 contains 12 residues. V shed 5 bases and J shed 2 bases, with 6 bases lying between them. The CDR3 sequence is CASSPPNYGYTF. The CDR3 DNA follows: TGTGCCAGCAGTCCACCAAACTATGGCTACACCTTC.

This chain connects TRBV4-2 to TRBJ1-1; D is unresolved. Germline CDR1 reads LGHNA; CDR2 reads YNFKEQ. V gave up 0 bases and J gave up 2 bases, with 7 bases separating them. The CDR3 totals 14 residues. DNA for the CDR3: TGTGCCAGCAGCCAAGATCTTCATAACACTGAAGCTTTCTTT. Protein sequence: CASSQDLHNTEAFF.

This clone has only one observation. The genes are TRBV27 and TRBJ1-1; D remains unclear. From germline, CDR1 is MNHEY and CDR2 SMNVEV (reference sequence). V was pared by 10 bases and J by 1 base, with 10 bases between. The CDR3 covers 12 residues. This chain's CDR3 is CAISQKNTEAFF. For the CDR3, the DNA is TGTGCCATCTCACAGAAGAACACTGAAGCTTTCTTT.

There are a few counts of this clone. The V call is TRBV10-2, the J call TRBJ2-1; 9 bases are shared with TRBD1. With V trimmed by 10 bases and J by 3 bases, 7 bases remained unmatched. The germline V gene has CDR1 WSHSY and CDR2 SAAADI. The CDR3 spans 14 residues. The CDR3 reads CANGQGRDYNEQFF. The CDR3 DNA reads TGCGCCAACGGACAGGGGCGGGACTACAATGAGCAGTTCTTC.

The chain employs TRBV9 and TRBJ2-1; 11 bases line up with TRBD2. CDR3 size: 14 residues. Per germline, CDR1 SGDLS and CDR2 YYNGEE. J was trimmed by 10 bases and V by 2 bases; bases with no gene match: 5. The CDR3 loop is CASSVTSGGGEQFF. The CDR3 DNA is TGTGCCAGCAGCGTTACTAGCGGGGGCGGGGAGCAGTTCTTC.

This rearrangement joins TRBV12-3 or TRBV12-4 to TRBJ2-3, with D hard to call. V was shortened by 8 bases and J by 6 bases, with 9 bases between the two germline ends. This CDR3 has 11 residues. CDR3 region: CASQEMDTQYF. CDR3 sequence (DNA): TGTGCCAGCCAAGAGATGGATACGCAGTATTTT.

The J gene is TRBJ2-2, the V gene TRBV7-3; D not resolved. V lost 2 bases, J lost 0 bases, and 10 bases lay in between. The germline CDR1 and CDR2 sequences are SGHTA and FQGTGA. The CDR3 extends over 16 amino acids. Here the CDR3 reads CASSLGSGPNTGELFF. CDR3 bases: TGTGCCAGCAGCTTAGGTTCTGGTCCGAACACCGGGGAGCTGTTTTTT.

J is TRBJ1-6 and V is TRBV6-1; D perhaps matches TRBD1 (5 bases). V lost 4 bases and J 7 bases, leaving 17 bases between the germline ends. Per the germline V gene, CDR1 is MNHNS and CDR2 is SASEGT. The CDR3 spans 16 residues. The CDR3 protein is CASSATAAPTNSPLHF. The DNA of the CDR3 is TGTGCCAGCAGTGCGACAGCTGCACCGACGAATTCACCCCTCCACTTT.

This chain joins TRBV28 and TRBJ1-5; 11 nucleotides match TRBD1. Germline CDR1 reads MDHEN; CDR2 reads SYDVKM. Losses at the gene ends were 6 bases for V and 2 bases for J; bases not matched to a gene: 9. CDR3 size: 17 residues. CDR3 nucleotides: TGTGCCAGCAGGGGGACAGGGGGTAATAGAGGCAATCAGCCCCAGCATTTT. Protein product: CASRGTGGNRGNQPQHF. Using reference TRBV28 and TRBJ1-5 for the parts outside the CDR3, the full variable domain is DVKVTQSSRYLVKRTGEKVFLECVQDMDHENMFWYRQDPGLGLRLIYFSYDVKMKEKGDIPEGYSVSREKKERFSLILESASTNQTSMYLCASRGTGGNRGNQPQHFGDGTRLSIL.

The V gene is TRBV5-5, the J gene TRBJ2-1; unclear D gene. Deletions cut 2 bases from V and 3 bases from J, with 9 bases between. This CDR3 is 14 amino acids long. Per the germline V gene, CDR1 is SGHKS and CDR2 is YYEKEE (reference sequence). CDR3 amino acids: CASSFPGFYNEQFF. The CDR3 DNA reads TGTGCCAGCAGCTTCCCAGGCTTCTACAATGAGCAGTTCTTC.

The chain employs TRBV7-9 and TRBJ2-7; D ambiguous. Germline V lookup: CDR1 SEHNR, CDR2 FQNEAQ (reference sequence). The CDR3 totals 12 residues. V lost 5 bases and J lost 4, with 9 bases in between. CDR3 coding DNA: TGTGCCAGCAGCCCCGGTTATTACGAGCAGTACTTC. Protein: CASSPGYYEQYF.

The genes are TRBV24-1 and TRBJ2-2; D uncertain. Germline V gene sequence: CDR1 KGHDR, CDR2 SFDVKD. Trimming pared 5 bases from V and 4 bases from J, leaving 10 bases between. The CDR3 has 14 amino acids. CDR3 nucleotides: TGTGCCACCAGTGCCCTTGGATCCACCGGGGAGCTGTTTTTT. It translates to CATSALGSTGELFF.

In DNA, the CDR3 is TGTGCCACCAGCGGACGGCACCGGGGTGGAAACACCATATATTTT. Translated, it gives CATSGRHRGGNTIYF. The rearrangement uses TRBV15 and TRBJ1-3; D not certain. Germline values: CDR1 LNHNV, CDR2 YYDKDF (reference sequence). Trimming stripped 5 bases from V and 3 bases from J, with 14 bases between. This CDR3 comprises 15 residues.

The gene calls are TRBV5-4 and TRBJ2-4, with a tentative D call TRBD2 (6 bases). CDR3 length equals 15 residues. Between the trimmed V and J ends, which lost 3 bases and 0 bases, there was a span of 10 bases. Per the germline V gene, CDR1 is SGHNT and CDR2 is YYREEE (reference sequence). The CDR3 DNA is TGTGCCAGCAGCTCCCGGGAGCTAGCCAAAAACATTCAGTACTTC. This sequence encodes CASSSRELAKNIQYF.

The chain carries TRBV2 and TRBJ1-2, with 9 bases identical to TRBD1. The CDR3 has 13 residues. V dropped 6 bases and J dropped 6; count of bases not matched to a gene: 5. CDR1 is SNHLY, CDR2 FYNNEI, per germline. Here the CDR3 DNA reads TGTGCCAGCAGCGCCGGGACAGGGAATGGCTACACCTTC. It codes for CASSAGTGNGYTF.

The chain uses TRBV5-1 and TRBJ2-2; D uncertain. CDR1 is SGHRS and CDR2 is YFSETQ in the germline V gene. V lost 4 bases, J lost 6 bases, and 10 bases lay in between. This CDR3 has 13 amino acids. The CDR3 reads CASSERSPGELFF. The CDR3 DNA reads TGCGCCAGCAGCGAAAGGAGTCCCGGGGAGCTGTTTTTT.

This chain links TRBV7-8 with TRBJ2-3; perhaps TRBD2 as D (6 bases). V lost 5 bases and J lost 4, with 13 bases in between. The CDR3 extends over 14 amino acids. CDR1 is SGHVS and CDR2 is FQNEAQ in the germline V gene. The CDR3 DNA reads as TGTGCCAGCAGCACGACTAGAGGGGCAGATACGCAGTATTTT. Translated, it gives CASSTTRGADTQYF.

The genes are TRBV12-3 or TRBV12-4 and TRBJ1-1; D is uncertain. V lost 2 bases and J 8 bases, leaving 6 bases between the germline ends. This CDR3 has 11 residues. The CDR3 here is CASSLRKEAFF. CDR3 nucleotides: TGTGCCAGCAGTTTACGGAAAGAAGCTTTCTTT.

The chain links TRBV6-1 to TRBJ1-1; D is undetermined. V was trimmed by 2 bases and J by 2 bases, leaving 9 bases between them. Germline assignment: CDR1 MNHNS and CDR2 SASEGT. The CDR3 is made up of 14 amino acids. The CDR3 DNA follows: TGTGCCAGCAGTGAATGGTTGGTAAACACTGAAGCTTTCTTT. Translation: CASSEWLVNTEAFF.

To note about this clone: The sample contains more than one DNA sequence encoding this CDR3. This chain uses TRBV12-3 or TRBV12-4 with TRBJ1-5; D not resolved. Trimming pared 5 bases from V and 0 bases from J, leaving 5 bases between. The CDR3 covers 13 residues. This CDR3 reads CASSRDSNQPQHF. The CDR3 nucleotides read TGTGCCAGCAGTCGAGATAGCAATCAGCCCCAGCATTTT.

The chain recombines TRBV27 with TRBJ2-1; 7 bases fit TRBD1. The germline V gene encodes CDR1 MNHEY and CDR2 SMNVEV (reference sequence). CDR3 length: 15 residues. After removal of 3 bases from V and 7 bases from J, the junction contained 9 bases not matched to a gene. The CDR3 bases are TGTGCCAGCAGTTTCTACCCCTCACAGGGGAATGAGCAGTTCTTC. It is translated as CASSFYPSQGNEQFF.

A few counts support this clone. The DNA of the CDR3 is TGCGCCAGCAGCCCTCGAGTGTCAGTGAACACTGAAGCTTTCTTT. Translated, it gives CASSPRVSVNTEAFF. V usage is TRBV4-1 and J usage is TRBJ1-1; D uncertain. Trimming stripped 4 bases from V and 0 bases from J, with 12 bases between. Germline V CDR1 and CDR2: MGHRA, YSYEKL. CDR3 length: 15 residues.

The V and J genes are TRBV19 and TRBJ1-6, with D possibly TRBD1 on 5 matching bases. Germline assignment: CDR1 LNHDA and CDR2 SQIVND (reference sequence). Deletions cut 4 bases from V and 10 bases from J, with 14 bases between. CDR3 size: 14 residues. This CDR3 is CASSTPPGYSPLHF. CDR3 nucleotides: TGTGCCAGTAGTACCCCCCCAGGGTACTCACCCCTCCACTTT. The entire variable domain, with the rest obtained from reference TRBV19 and TRBJ1-6, is as follows: DGGITQSPKYLFRKEGQNVTLSCEQNLNHDAMYWYRQDPGQGLRLIYYSQIVNDFQKGDIAEGYSVSREKKESFPLTVTSAQKNPTAFYLCASSTPPGYSPLHFGNGTRLTVT.

In its sample, this clone was seen once. CDR3 nucleotide sequence: TGTGCCAGCAGCTTAGCGAGAGGGGATGAGCAGTTCTTC. This codes for CASSLARGDEQFF. This chain uses TRBV7-2 with TRBJ2-1, with D perhaps given as TRBD1 or TRBD2 (5 bases each). V dropped 0 bases and J dropped 8 bases, with 8 bases sitting between them. This CDR3 is built from 13 residues. Germline CDR1 reads SGHTA; CDR2 reads FQGNSA.

The rearrangement links TRBV24-1 to TRBJ2-5, with D perhaps matching TRBD1 (5 bases). Germline CDR1 and CDR2: KGHDR and SFDVKD. Trimming removed 5 bases from V and 2 bases from J, with 17 bases in between. CDR3 length: 16 residues. In nucleotides, the CDR3 is TGTGCCACCAGTGGATTGACAGACTCAGCACAAGAGACCCAGTACTTC. This gives the protein CATSGLTDSAQETQYF.

V usage is TRBV30 and J usage is TRBJ2-1; 7 nucleotides align to TRBD2. J lost 2 bases, V lost 8 bases, and 6 bases had no gene match. The CDR3 is 13 residues long. Germline CDR1 and CDR2: GTSNPN and SVGIG (reference sequence). This chain's CDR3 is CAAPGTTYNEQFF. For the CDR3, the DNA is TGTGCCGCCCCCGGGACTACCTACAATGAGCAGTTCTTC.

This clone was seen a handful of times. The chain uses TRBV9 and TRBJ2-5; no firm D call. The CDR3 is 16 residues long. The V end lost 0 bases, the J end lost 2 bases, and 14 bases lay between the germline ends. Germline CDR1 is SGDLS and CDR2 is YYNGEE. The CDR3: CASSVGRQNIQETQYF. In DNA form, the CDR3 reads TGTGCCAGCAGCGTAGGAAGACAAAATATTCAAGAGACCCAGTACTTC.